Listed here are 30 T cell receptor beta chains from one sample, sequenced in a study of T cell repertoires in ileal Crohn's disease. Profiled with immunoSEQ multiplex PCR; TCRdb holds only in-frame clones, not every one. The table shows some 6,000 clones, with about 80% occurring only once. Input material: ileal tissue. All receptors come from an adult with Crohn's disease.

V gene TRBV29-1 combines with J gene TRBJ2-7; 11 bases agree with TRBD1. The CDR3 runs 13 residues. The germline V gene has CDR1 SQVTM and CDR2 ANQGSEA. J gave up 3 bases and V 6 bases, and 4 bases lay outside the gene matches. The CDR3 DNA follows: TGCAGCGTCCCCGGGACAGGGGGCTACGAGCAGTACTTC. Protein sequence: CSVPGTGGYEQYF.

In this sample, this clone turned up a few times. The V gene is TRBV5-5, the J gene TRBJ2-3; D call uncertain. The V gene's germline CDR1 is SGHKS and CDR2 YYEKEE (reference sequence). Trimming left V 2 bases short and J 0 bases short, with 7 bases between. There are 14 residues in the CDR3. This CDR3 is CASSFEQSTDTQYF. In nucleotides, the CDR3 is TGTGCCAGCAGCTTCGAACAAAGCACAGATACGCAGTATTTT.

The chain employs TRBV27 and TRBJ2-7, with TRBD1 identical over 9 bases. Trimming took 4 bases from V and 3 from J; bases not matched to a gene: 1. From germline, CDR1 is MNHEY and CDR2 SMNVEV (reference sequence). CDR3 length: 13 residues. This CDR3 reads CASSSTGGYEQYF. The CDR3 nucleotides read TGTGCCAGCAGTTCGACAGGGGGCTACGAGCAGTACTTC.

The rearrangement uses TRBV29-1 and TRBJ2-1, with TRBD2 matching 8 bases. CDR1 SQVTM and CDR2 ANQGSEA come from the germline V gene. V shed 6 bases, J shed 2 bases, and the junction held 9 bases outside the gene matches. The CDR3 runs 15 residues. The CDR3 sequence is CSVGGGSGAYNEQFF. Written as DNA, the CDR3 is TGCAGCGTGGGAGGTGGTAGCGGGGCCTACAATGAGCAGTTCTTC.

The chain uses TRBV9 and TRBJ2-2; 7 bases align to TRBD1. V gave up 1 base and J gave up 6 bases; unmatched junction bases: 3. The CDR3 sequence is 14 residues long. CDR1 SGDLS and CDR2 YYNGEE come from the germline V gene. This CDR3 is CASSVRTGSGELFF. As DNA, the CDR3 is TGTGCCAGCAGCGTAAGGACAGGTTCCGGGGAGCTGTTTTTT.

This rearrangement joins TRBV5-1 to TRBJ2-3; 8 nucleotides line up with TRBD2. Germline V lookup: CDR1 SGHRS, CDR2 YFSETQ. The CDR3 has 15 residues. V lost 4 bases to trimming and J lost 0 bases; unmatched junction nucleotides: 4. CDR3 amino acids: CASSLSGASTDTQYF. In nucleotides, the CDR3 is TGCGCCAGCAGCCTTAGCGGGGCTAGCACAGATACGCAGTATTTT.

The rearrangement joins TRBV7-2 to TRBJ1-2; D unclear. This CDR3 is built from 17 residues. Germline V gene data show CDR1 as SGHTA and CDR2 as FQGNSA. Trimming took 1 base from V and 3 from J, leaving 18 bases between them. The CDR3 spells CASSLGAGARRYYGYTF. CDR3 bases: TGTGCCAGCAGCTTAGGGGCAGGTGCTAGGAGGTACTATGGCTACACCTTC.

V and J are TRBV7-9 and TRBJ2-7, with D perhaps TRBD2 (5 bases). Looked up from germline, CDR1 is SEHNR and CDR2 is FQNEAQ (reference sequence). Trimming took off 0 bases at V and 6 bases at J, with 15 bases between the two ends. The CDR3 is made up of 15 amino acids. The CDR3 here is CASSLAEGSKREQYF. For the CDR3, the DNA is TGTGCCAGCAGCTTAGCGGAAGGGAGCAAACGCGAGCAGTACTTC.

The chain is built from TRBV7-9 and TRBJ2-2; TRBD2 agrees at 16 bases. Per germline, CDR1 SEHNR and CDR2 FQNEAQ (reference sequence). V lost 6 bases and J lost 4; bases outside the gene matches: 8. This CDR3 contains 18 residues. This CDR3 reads CASRGTSGRATITGELFF. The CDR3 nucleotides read TGTGCCAGCAGGGGGACTAGCGGGAGGGCCACGATCACCGGGGAGCTGTTTTTT.

CDR3 in DNA: TGTGCCTGGAGTCCAGGCCGAAATGAGCAGTTCTTC. It is translated as CAWSPGRNEQFF. This chain links TRBV30 with TRBJ2-1, with unresolved D. Deletions cut 2 bases from V and 7 bases from J, with 9 bases between. The CDR3 contains 12 residues. Germline CDR1 and CDR2: GTSNPN and SVGIG (reference sequence).

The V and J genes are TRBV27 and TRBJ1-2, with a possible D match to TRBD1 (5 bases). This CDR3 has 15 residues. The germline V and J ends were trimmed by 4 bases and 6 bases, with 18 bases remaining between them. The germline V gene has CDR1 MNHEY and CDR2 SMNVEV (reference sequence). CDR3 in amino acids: CASSSGNQGINGYTF. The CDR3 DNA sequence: TGTGCCAGCAGTTCAGGAAACCAGGGAATTAATGGCTACACCTTC.

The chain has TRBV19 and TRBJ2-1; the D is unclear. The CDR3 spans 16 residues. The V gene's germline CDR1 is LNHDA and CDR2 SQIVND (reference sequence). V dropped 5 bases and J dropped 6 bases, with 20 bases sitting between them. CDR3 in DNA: TGTGCCAGTAGTGCCCTCGGGTCTCGGGTAGGCAATGAGCAGTTCTTC. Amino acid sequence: CASSALGSRVGNEQFF.

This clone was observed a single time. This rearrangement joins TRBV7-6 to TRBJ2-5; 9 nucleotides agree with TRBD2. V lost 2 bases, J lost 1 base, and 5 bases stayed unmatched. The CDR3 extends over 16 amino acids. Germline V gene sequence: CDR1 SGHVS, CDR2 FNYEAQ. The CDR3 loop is CASSLRWRGGQETQYF. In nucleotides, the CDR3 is TGTGCCAGCAGCTTAAGATGGCGGGGGGGCCAAGAGACCCAGTACTTC.

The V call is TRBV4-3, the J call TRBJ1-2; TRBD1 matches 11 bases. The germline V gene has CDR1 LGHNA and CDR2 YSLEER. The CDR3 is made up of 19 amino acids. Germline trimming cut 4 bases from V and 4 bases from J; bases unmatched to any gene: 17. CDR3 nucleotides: TGCGCCAGCAGCCCTACATGGCAGGACAGGGGGCTGGATAGCTATGGCTACACCTTC. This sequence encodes CASSPTWQDRGLDSYGYTF.

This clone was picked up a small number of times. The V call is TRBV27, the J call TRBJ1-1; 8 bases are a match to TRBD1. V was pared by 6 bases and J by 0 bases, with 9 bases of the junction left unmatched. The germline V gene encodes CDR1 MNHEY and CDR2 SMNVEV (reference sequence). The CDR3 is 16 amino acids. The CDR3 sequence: CASSWILQGVNTEAFF. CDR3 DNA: TGTGCCAGCAGCTGGATTCTACAGGGGGTGAACACTGAAGCTTTCTTT.

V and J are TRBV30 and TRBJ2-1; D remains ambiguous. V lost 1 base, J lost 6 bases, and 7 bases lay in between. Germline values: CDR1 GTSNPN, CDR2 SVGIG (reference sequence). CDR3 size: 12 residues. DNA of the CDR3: TGTGCCTGGAGTGGTCTAGTCAATGAGCAGTTCTTC. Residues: CAWSGLVNEQFF.

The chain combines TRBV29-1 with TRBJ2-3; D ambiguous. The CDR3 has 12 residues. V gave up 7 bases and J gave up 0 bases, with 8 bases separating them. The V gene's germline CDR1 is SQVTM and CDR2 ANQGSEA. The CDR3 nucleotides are TGCAGCGCTAGACGGAGCACAGATACGCAGTATTTT. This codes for CSARRSTDTQYF.

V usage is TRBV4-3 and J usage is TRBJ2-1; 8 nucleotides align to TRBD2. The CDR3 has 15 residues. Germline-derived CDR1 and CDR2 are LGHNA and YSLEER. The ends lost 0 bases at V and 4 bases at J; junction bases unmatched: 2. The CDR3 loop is CASSQEGLEYNEQFF. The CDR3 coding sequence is TGCGCCAGCAGCCAAGAGGGACTAGAGTACAATGAGCAGTTCTTC.

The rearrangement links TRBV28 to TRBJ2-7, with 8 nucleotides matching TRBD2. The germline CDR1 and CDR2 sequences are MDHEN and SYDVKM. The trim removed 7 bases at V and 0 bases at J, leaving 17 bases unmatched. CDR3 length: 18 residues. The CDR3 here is CASTPGGAGGQSSYEQYF. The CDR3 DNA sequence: TGTGCCAGCACCCCCGGGGGGGCGGGAGGCCAAAGCTCCTACGAGCAGTACTTC.

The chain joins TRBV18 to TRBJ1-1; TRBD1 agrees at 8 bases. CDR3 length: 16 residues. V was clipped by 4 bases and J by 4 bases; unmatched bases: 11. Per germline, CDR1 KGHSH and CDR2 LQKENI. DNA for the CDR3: TGTGCCAGCTCACAAGGACAGGGCATTGTGGGCACTGAAGCTTTCTTT. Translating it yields CASSQGQGIVGTEAFF.

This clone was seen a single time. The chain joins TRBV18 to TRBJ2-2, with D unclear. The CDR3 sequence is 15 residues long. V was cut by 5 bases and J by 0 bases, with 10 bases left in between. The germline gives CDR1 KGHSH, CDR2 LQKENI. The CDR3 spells CASSFQISNTGELFF. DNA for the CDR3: TGTGCCAGCTCATTCCAGATATCGAACACCGGGGAGCTGTTTTTT.

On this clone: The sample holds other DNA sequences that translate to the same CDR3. For the CDR3, the DNA is TGCGCCAGCAGCCAAGGTCGGGAGCAGTACTTC. Translated: CASSQGREQYF. This sequence joins TRBV4-1 and TRBJ2-7; D gene unclear. The CDR3 sequence is 11 residues long. V was clipped by 1 base and J by 7 bases, with 5 bases between them. Germline V gene lookup returns CDR1 MGHRA and CDR2 YSYEKL.

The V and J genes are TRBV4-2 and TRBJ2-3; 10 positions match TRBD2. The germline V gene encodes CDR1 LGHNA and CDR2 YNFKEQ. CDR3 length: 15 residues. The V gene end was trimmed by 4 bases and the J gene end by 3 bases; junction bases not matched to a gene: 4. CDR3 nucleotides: TGTGCCAGCAGCCCAGCGGGAGGGCTGACAGATACGCAGTATTTT. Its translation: CASSPAGGLTDTQYF.

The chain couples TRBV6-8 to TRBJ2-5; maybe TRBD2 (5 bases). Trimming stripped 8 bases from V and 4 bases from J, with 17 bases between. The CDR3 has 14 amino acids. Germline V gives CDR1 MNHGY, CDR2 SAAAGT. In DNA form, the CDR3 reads TGTGCCAGCTTATTATTGAGGGCCATAGAGACCCAGTACTTC. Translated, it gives CASLLLRAIETQYF.

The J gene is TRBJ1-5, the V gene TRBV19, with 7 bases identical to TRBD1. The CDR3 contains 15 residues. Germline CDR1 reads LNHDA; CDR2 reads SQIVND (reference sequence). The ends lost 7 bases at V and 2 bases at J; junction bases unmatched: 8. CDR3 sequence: CASNTGTAGNQPQHF. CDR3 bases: TGTGCCAGTAACACTGGGACAGCTGGCAATCAGCCCCAGCATTTT.

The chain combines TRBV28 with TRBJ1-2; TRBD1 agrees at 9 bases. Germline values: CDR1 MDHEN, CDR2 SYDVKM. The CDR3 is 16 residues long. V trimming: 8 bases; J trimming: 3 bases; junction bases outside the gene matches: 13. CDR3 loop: CASLSPMGQGDYGYTF. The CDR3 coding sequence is TGTGCCAGCCTTTCGCCCATGGGACAGGGAGACTATGGCTACACCTTC.

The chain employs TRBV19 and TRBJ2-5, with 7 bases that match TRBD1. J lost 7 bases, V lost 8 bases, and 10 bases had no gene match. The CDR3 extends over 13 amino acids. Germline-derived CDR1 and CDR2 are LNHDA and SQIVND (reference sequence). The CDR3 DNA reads TGTGCCAGTGGTTCCGGGACAGTTGGGACCCAGTACTTC. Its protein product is CASGSGTVGTQYF. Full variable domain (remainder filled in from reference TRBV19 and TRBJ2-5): DGGITQSPKYLFRKEGQNVTLSCEQNLNHDAMYWYRQDPGQGLRLIYYSQIVNDFQKGDIAEGYSVSREKKESFPLTVTSAQKNPTAFYLCASGSGTVGTQYFGPGTRLLVL.

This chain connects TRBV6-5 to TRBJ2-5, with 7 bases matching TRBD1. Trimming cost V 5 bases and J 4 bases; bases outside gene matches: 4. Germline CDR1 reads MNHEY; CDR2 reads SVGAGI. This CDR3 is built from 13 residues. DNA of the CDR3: TGTGCCAGCAGTCGACAGGGACGAGAGACCCAGTACTTC. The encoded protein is CASSRQGRETQYF.

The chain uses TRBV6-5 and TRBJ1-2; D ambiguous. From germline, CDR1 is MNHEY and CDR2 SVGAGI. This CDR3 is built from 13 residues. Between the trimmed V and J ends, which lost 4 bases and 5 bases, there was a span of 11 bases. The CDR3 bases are TGTGCCAGCAGTTCCCGGGTCTCATATGGCTACACCTTC. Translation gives CASSSRVSYGYTF.

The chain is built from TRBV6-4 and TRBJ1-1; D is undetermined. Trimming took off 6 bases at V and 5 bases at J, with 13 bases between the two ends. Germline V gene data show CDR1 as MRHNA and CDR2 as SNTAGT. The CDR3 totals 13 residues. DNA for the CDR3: TGTGCCAGCAGCGACGCCCTCGGTACTGAAGCTTTCTTT. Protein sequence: CASSDALGTEAFF.